The 9 T cell receptor beta chains given below trace back to one sample, sequenced in a study of human T cells and chemical hapten exposure. TCRdb analysed the RACE reads with MiXCR anew, one entry per CDR3 protein. The profile covers over 100,000 distinct CDR3 sequences, with 9.2% appearing a single time and around 3% taken by the ten largest. As to time point: patch test 2, 6 weeks after DPC sensitization. The treatment was: therapeutic diphenylcyclopropenone sensitization with weekly scalp DPC. The specimen was whole blood, collected in connection with sensitization to the hapten diphenylcyclopropenone (DPC). These receptors all stem from a woman aged 40-49 years with alopecia areata. Some clones in this sample may be carry-over from other donors' samples.

The V and J genes are TRBV7-9 and TRBJ2-1; 7 bases map to TRBD1. J gave up 4 bases and V 5 bases, and 11 bases lay outside the gene matches. This CDR3 region has 16 residues. Germline values: CDR1 SEHNR, CDR2 FQNEAQ (reference sequence). The CDR3 here is CASSPSGRTGYNEQFF. CDR3 nucleotides: TGTGCCAGCAGCCCTAGTGGACGGACAGGTTACAATGAGCAGTTCTTC.

This chain uses TRBV6-5 with TRBJ2-3; D gene unclear. The length of the CDR3 is 13 residues. V gave up 6 bases and J gave up 6 bases, with 13 bases separating them. Germline lookup yields CDR1 MNHEY and CDR2 SVGAGI. The CDR3 nucleotides read TGTGCCAGCAGCTTAGACCTTTCGGATACGCAGTATTTT. It yields the protein CASSLDLSDTQYF.

In its sample, this clonotype was seen many times. This chain links TRBV27 with TRBJ2-6; D is unclear. Germline values: CDR1 MNHEY, CDR2 SMNVEV (reference sequence). This CDR3 is 15 amino acids long. Between the trimmed V and J ends, which lost 6 bases and 0 bases, there was a span of 9 bases. The CDR3 DNA reads as TGTGCCAGCAGGTCGCCCCACTCTGGGGCCAACGTCCTGACTTTC. Translating it yields CASRSPHSGANVLTF.

At least ten counts were recorded for this clonotype. The chain recombines TRBV7-9 with TRBJ2-3; D remains unclear. V lost 3 bases, J lost 0 bases, and 4 bases lay in between. The germline gives CDR1 SEHNR, CDR2 FQNEAQ (reference sequence). The CDR3 loop spans 13 amino acids. CDR3 sequence reads: CASSFISTDTQYF. CDR3 in DNA: TGTGCCAGCAGCTTTATCAGCACAGATACGCAGTATTTT.

The genes are TRBV28 and TRBJ1-6, with TRBD1 as a possible D gene (6 bases). Germline CDR1 is MDHEN and CDR2 is SYDVKM. Trimming stripped 8 bases from V and 10 bases from J, with 15 bases between. The CDR3 totals 13 residues. CDR3 DNA sequence: TGTGCCAGCCGGGGGGGGGCTGGGTCACCCCTCCACTTT. Encoded protein: CASRGGAGSPLHF.

For this clonotype: A much larger clone lies one base from this, so it may be a read error. This chain joins TRBV6-6 and TRBJ1-4; D ambiguous. Looked up from germline, CDR1 is MNHNY and CDR2 is SVGAGI (reference sequence). CDR3 size: 15 residues. CDR3 amino acids: CVSSYSRASGEKLFF. CDR3 coding DNA: TGTGTCAGCAGTTACTCGCGGGCTTCGGGCGAAAAACTGTTTTTT.

The sample holds a few counts of this clonotype. V gene TRBV6-2 or TRBV6-3 combines with J gene TRBJ1-5, with a weak D call TRBD1 (5 bases). Per the germline V gene, CDR1 is MNHEY and CDR2 is SVGEGT. Trimming stripped 2 bases from V and 4 bases from J, with 9 bases between. The CDR3 spans 14 residues. The CDR3, as DNA: TGTGCCAGCAGTTACAGGACACCTAATCAGCCCCAGCATTTT. Amino acids: CASSYRTPNQPQHF.

The table lists this clonotype with a few counts. This chain uses TRBV11-2 with TRBJ2-2, with 8 bases fitting TRBD1. Germline assignment: CDR1 SGHAT and CDR2 FQNNGV. The CDR3 consists of 15 residues. Trimming took 3 bases from V and 5 from J; bases not matched to a gene: 5. CDR3 sequence: CASSFRGQGTGELFF. In DNA form, the CDR3 reads TGTGCCAGCAGCTTCAGGGGGCAAGGGACCGGGGAGCTGTTTTTT.

This clonotype was seen only a few times. V gene TRBV4-2 combines with J gene TRBJ1-5; 8 nucleotides match TRBD1. From germline, CDR1 is LGHNA and CDR2 YNFKEQ. V dropped 9 bases and J dropped 6; count of bases not matched to a gene: 7. The CDR3 consists of 13 residues. CDR3 DNA sequence: TGTGCCAGTGGAGGACAGGGTCGTCAGCCCCAGCATTTT. Amino acid sequence: CASGGQGRQPQHF.